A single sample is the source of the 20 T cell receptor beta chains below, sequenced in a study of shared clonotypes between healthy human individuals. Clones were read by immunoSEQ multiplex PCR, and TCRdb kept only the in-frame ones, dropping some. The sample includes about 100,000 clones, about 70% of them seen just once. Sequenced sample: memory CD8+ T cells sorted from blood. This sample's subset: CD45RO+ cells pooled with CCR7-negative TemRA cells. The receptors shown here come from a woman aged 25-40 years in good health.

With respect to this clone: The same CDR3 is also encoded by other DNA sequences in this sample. The CDR3 region is CASSVGSGGDEQYF. The CDR3 DNA reads TGTGCCAGCAGCGTAGGTAGCGGGGGAGACGAGCAGTACTTC. The chain is built from TRBV9 and TRBJ2-7, with 9 bases matching TRBD2. V was pared by 0 bases and J by 5 bases, with 3 bases of the junction left unmatched. The CDR3 extends over 14 amino acids. Per the germline V gene, CDR1 is SGDLS and CDR2 is YYNGEE.

For the CDR3, the DNA is TGTGCCAGCAGCTTGGGGGTGGACCCAGGAATCTACGAGCAGTACTTC. It specifies CASSLGVDPGIYEQYF. The J gene is TRBJ2-7, the V gene TRBV5-6; D is undetermined. V shed 0 bases and J shed 3 bases, with 16 bases lying between them. CDR3 length: 16 residues. From germline, CDR1 is SGHDT and CDR2 YYEEEE.

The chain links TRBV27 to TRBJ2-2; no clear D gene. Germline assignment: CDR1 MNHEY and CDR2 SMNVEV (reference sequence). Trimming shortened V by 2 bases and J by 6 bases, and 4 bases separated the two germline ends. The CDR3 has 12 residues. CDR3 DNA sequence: TGTGCCAGCAGTTTAATTTCCGGGGAGCTGTTTTTT. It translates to CASSLISGELFF.

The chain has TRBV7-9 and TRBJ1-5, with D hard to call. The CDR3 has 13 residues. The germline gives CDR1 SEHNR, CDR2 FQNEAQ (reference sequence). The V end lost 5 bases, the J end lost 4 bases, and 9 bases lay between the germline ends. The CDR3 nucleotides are TGTGCCAGCAGCCCGGACGGGAATCAGCCCCAGCATTTT. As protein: CASSPDGNQPQHF.

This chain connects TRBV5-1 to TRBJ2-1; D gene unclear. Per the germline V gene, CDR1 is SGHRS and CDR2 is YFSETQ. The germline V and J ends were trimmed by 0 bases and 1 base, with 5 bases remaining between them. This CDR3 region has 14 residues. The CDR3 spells CASSLAGSYNEQFF. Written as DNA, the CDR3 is TGCGCCAGCAGCTTGGCTGGATCCTACAATGAGCAGTTCTTC.

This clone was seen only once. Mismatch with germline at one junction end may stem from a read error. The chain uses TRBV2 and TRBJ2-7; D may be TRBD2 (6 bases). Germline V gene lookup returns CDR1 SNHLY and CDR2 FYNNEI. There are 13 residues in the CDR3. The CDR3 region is CASRGGEPYEQCF. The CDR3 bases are TGTGCCAGCCGAGGCGGGGAACCCTACGAGCAGTGCTTC.

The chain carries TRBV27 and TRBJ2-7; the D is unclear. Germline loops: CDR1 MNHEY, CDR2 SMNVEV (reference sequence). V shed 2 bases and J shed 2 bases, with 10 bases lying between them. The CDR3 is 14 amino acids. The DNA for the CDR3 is TGTGCCAGCAGTTTAAATGCAGACGCCTACGAGCAGTACTTC. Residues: CASSLNADAYEQYF.

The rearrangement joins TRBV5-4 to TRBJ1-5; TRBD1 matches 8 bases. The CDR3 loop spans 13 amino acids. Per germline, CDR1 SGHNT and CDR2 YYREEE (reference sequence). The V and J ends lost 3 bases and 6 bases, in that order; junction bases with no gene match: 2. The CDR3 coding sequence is TGTGCCAGCAGCTCGACAGGGGCTCAGCCCCAGCATTTT. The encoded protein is CASSSTGAQPQHF.

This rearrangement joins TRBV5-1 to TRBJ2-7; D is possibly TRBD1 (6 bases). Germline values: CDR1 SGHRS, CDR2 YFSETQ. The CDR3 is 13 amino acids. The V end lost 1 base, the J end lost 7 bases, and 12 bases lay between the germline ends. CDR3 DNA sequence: TGCGCCAGCAGCTTGAGTCAGGGGAATGAGCAGTACTTC. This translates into CASSLSQGNEQYF.

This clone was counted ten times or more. Here the CDR3 reads CATSRPQREGSYNEQFF. In DNA, the CDR3 is TGTGCCACCAGCAGACCTCAGCGGGAGGGCTCCTACAATGAGCAGTTCTTC. This chain joins TRBV15 and TRBJ2-1; 10 bases agree with TRBD2. Trimming at V came to 2 bases and at J to 0 bases, leaving 4 bases not matched to a gene. This CDR3 is 17 amino acids long. Germline loops: CDR1 LNHNV, CDR2 YYDKDF (reference sequence).

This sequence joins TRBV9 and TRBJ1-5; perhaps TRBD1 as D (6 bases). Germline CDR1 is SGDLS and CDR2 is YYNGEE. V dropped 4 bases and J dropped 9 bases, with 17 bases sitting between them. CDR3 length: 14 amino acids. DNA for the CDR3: TGTGCCAGCAGCACGACGGGACAACAAGGGCCCCAGCATTTT. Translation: CASSTTGQQGPQHF.

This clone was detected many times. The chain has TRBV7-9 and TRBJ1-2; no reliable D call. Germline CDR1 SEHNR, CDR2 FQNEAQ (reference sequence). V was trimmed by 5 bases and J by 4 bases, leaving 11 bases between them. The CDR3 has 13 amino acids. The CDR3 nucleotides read TGTGCCAGCAGCATGATAACCTTCTATGGCTACACCTTC. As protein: CASSMITFYGYTF.

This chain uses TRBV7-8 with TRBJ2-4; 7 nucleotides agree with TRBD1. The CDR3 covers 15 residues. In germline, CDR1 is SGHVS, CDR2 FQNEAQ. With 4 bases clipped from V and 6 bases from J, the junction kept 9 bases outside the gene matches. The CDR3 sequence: CASSSSRGTANIQYF. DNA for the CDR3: TGTGCCAGCAGCTCAAGTAGGGGGACAGCAAACATTCAGTACTTC.

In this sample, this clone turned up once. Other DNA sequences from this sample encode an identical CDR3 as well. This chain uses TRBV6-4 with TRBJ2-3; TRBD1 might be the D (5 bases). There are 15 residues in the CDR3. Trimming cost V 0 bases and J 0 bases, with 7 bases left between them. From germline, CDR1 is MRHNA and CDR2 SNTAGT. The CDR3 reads CASSDSAGSTDTQYF. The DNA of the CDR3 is TGTGCCAGCAGTGACTCGGCAGGGAGCACAGATACGCAGTATTTT.

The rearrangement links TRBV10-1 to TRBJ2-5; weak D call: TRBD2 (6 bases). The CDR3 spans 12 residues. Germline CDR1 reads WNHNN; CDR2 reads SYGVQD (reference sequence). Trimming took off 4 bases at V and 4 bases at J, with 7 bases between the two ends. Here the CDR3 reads CASSAGGETQYF. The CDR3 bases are TGCGCCAGCAGTGCCGGGGGAGAGACCCAGTACTTC.

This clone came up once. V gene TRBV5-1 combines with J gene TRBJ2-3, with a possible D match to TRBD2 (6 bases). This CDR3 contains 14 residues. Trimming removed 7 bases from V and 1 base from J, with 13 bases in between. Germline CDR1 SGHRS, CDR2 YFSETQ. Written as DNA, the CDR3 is TGCGCCAGCGAGGAGGCTAGCGGCACAGATACGCAGTATTTT. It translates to CASEEASGTDTQYF.

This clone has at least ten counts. The CDR3 bases are TGTGCCAGCAGTGACTCGGTCGGGGACTACAATGAGCAGTTCTTC. This translates into CASSDSVGDYNEQFF. V is TRBV6-4 and J is TRBJ2-1; tentatively, D is TRBD2 (5 bases). Germline-derived CDR1 and CDR2 are MRHNA and SNTAGT. This CDR3 is 15 amino acids long. V lost 0 bases to trimming and J lost 3 bases, with 9 bases between them.

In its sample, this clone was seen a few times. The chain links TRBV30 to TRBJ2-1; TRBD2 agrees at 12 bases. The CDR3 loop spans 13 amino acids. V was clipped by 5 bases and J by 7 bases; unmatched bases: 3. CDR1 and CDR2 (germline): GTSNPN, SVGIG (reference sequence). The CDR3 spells CAWGTSGRNEQFF. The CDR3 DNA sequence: TGTGCCTGGGGGACTAGCGGGCGGAATGAGCAGTTCTTC.

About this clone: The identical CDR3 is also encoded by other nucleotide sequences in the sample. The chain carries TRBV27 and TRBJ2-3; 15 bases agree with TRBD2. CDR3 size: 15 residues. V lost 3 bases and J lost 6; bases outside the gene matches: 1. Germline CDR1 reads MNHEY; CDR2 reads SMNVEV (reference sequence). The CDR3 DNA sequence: TGTGCCAGCAGTTTGGGGACTAGCGGGAGGGATACGCAGTATTTT. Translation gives CASSLGTSGRDTQYF.

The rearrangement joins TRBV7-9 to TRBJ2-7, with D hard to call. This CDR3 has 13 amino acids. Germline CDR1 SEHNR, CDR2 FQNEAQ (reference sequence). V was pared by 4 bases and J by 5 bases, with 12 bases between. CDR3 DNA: TGTGCCAGCAGCTCTGGACGGGCGGACGAGCAGTACTTC. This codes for CASSSGRADEQYF.